This T cell receptor (beta chain) was sequenced for a study of shared clonotypes between healthy human individuals. Concerning this clone itself: Its antigen remains unknown.

The CD4+ fraction was divided into a CD45RA+ naive subset and a CD45RA-negative memory subset. For each subset, genomic DNA was distributed in equal portions over several immunoSEQ plates. Measured with immunoSEQ multiplex PCR; TCRdb has only the in-frame clones, and not every one. In the table there are 2 million to 2.5 million clones, around 95% of which are singletons. Study conclusions and caveats: Represented diversity (both genetic and exposure-history) was limited by the small number of donors.

This TCR derives from a man aged 18 to 30 in good health. The sequencing sample was made of naive CD4+ T cells sorted from blood. Subset meaning: CD45RA+ positively selected.

CDR3 sequence: CASSSEYTQYF. CDR3 bases: TGTGCCAGCAGCTCGGAATATACGCAGTATTTT. The chain recombines TRBV7-9 with TRBJ2-3; the D is unclear. Looked up from germline, CDR1 is SEHNR and CDR2 is FQNEAQ (reference sequence). V was shortened by 4 bases and J by 7 bases, with 6 bases between the two germline ends. The CDR3 is made up of 11 amino acids. Drawing the rest from reference TRBV7-9 and TRBJ2-3, the complete variable domain is DTGVSQNPRHKITKRGQNVTFRCDPISEHNRLYWYRQTLGQGPEFLTYFQNEAQLEKSRLLSDRFSAERPKGSFSTLEIQRTEQGDSAMYLCASSSEYTQYFGPGTRLTVL.